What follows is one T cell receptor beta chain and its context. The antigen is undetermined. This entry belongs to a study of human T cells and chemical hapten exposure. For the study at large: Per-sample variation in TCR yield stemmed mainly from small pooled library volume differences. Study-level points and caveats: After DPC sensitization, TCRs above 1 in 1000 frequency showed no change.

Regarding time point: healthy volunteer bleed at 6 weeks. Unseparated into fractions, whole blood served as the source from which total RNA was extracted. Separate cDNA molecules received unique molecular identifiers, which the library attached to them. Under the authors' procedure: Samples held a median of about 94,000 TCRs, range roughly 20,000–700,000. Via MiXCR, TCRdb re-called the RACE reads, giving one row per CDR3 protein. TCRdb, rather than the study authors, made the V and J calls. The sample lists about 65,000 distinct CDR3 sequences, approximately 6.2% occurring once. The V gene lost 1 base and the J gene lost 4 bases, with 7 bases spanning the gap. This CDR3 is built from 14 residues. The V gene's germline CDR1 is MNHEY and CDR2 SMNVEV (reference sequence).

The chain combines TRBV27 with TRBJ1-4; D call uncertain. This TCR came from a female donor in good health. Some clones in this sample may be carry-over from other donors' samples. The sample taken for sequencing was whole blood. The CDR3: CASSLYSGNEKLFF. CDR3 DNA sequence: TGTGCCAGCAGTTTATATTCGGGTAATGAAAAACTGTTTTTT.